This T cell receptor beta chain was sequenced in a study of shared clonotypes between healthy human individuals. Looking at the study overall: The study used three CD4 naive, three CD4 memory, two CD8 naive and one CD8 memory plate per donor.

This CDR3 region has 15 residues. From germline, CDR1 is LGHNA and CDR2 YNFKEQ. The V gene end was trimmed by 5 bases and the J gene end by 7 bases; junction bases not matched to a gene: 10. The run depth of the assay was deep. Original data processing: There were no quality scores in the junction-only immunoSEQ sequences, so filtering differed. The protocol was immunoSEQ multiplex PCR, while the TCRdb copy is restricted to in-frame clones and leaves out a portion. V and J calls and clone size are as listed in that table; D and trimming were resolved from the DNA. The sample has roughly 640,000 clones, 74% seen once; the top ten hold 1.5% to 2%. This clone appeared once. Its antigen is as yet unknown. Whole-study results and caveats: Approximately 5.1% was the fraction of naive CD4 clonotypes found shared across four donors.

V usage is TRBV4-2 and J usage is TRBJ2-1, with TRBD2 matching over 8 bases. The TCR comes from a woman younger than 45 in good health. The specimen sequenced was memory CD4+ T cells sorted from blood. Described subset: CD45RA-negative fraction. This CDR3 is CASSSGGTSWNEQFF. The CDR3 DNA sequence: TGTGCCAGCAGCTCGGGTGGGACTAGTTGGAATGAGCAGTTCTTC.